Below are 23 T cell receptor beta chains sequenced from a single sample in a study of blood T cell repertoires in COVID-19. Here immunoSEQ multiplex PCR was the method, and the copy in TCRdb shows in-frame clones only, minus some. The sample holds some 130,000 clones, around 89% seen once. Sequenced material: peripheral blood. Receptor source: a man over 45 with active or convalescent COVID-19.

The chain is built from TRBV6-5 and TRBJ2-5; 15 bases agree with TRBD2. Germline CDR1 is MNHEY and CDR2 is SVGAGI. After removal of 11 bases from V and 5 bases from J, the junction contained 6 bases not matched to a gene. This CDR3 spans 14 amino acids. CDR3 protein: CAGGTSGGRETQYF. DNA of the CDR3: TGTGCCGGGGGGACTAGCGGGGGGCGGGAGACCCAGTACTTC.

The rearrangement links TRBV9 to TRBJ1-4; the D is unclear. Deletions cut 0 bases from V and 8 bases from J, with 8 bases between. The CDR3 contains 13 residues. The germline V gene has CDR1 SGDLS and CDR2 YYNGEE. CDR3 amino acids: CASSVGAREKLFF. The CDR3, as DNA: TGTGCCAGCAGCGTAGGGGCTCGGGAAAAACTGTTTTTT.

The CDR3 sequence is CASSQQVSTEAFF. CDR3 DNA sequence: TGTGCCAGCAGCCAGCAGGTTTCCACTGAAGCTTTCTTT. This chain links TRBV3-1 (or the pseudogene TRBV3-2) with TRBJ1-1; unclear D gene. Germline assignment: CDR1 LGHDT and CDR2 YNNKEL (reference sequence). The CDR3 covers 13 residues. Trimming stripped 3 bases from V and 4 bases from J, with 9 bases between.

The chain recombines TRBV27 with TRBJ1-1, with D perhaps matching TRBD1 (5 bases). V was cut by 2 bases and J by 0 bases, with 10 bases left in between. CDR3 length equals 15 residues. Germline CDR1 MNHEY, CDR2 SMNVEV (reference sequence). The DNA of the CDR3 is TGTGCCAGCAGTTTAATCCCAGGGATGAACACTGAAGCTTTCTTT. Translating gives CASSLIPGMNTEAFF.

J is TRBJ2-6 and V is TRBV2; TRBD1 agrees at 7 bases. Looked up from germline, CDR1 is SNHLY and CDR2 is FYNNEI. With V trimmed by 2 bases and J by 0 bases, 7 bases remained unmatched. This CDR3 comprises 18 residues. CDR3 sequence (DNA): TGTGCCAGCAGTGAAAGCGGACAGGTGTACTCTGGGGCCAACGTCCTGACTTTC. This translates into CASSESGQVYSGANVLTF.

The chain recombines TRBV12-3 or TRBV12-4 with TRBJ1-4; D is perhaps TRBD1 (5 bases). The CDR3 runs to 13 residues. The germline V and J ends were trimmed by 6 bases and 7 bases, with 12 bases remaining between them. CDR3 DNA sequence: TGTGCCAGCAGCCGGACCGGGGGTGAAAAACTGTTTTTT. Translation: CASSRTGGEKLFF.

The chain is built from TRBV30 and TRBJ2-1; the D gene is possibly TRBD2 (5 bases). From germline, CDR1 is GTSNPN and CDR2 SVGIG (reference sequence). The CDR3 has 13 residues. V dropped 0 bases and J dropped 5 bases, with 8 bases sitting between them. CDR3 in DNA: TGTGCCTGGAGTGTAATGGGAGACAATGAGCAGTTCTTC. Protein: CAWSVMGDNEQFF. The full variable domain, in which reference TRBV30 and TRBJ2-1 provide the parts outside the CDR3, is SQTIHQWPATLVQPVGSPLSLECTVEGTSNPNLYWYRQAAGRGLQLLFYSVGIGQISSEVPQNLSASRPQDRQFILSSKKLLLSDSGFYLCAWSVMGDNEQFFGPGTRLTVL.

This clone was counted a single time. This chain joins TRBV7-2 and TRBJ1-2; tentative D call: TRBD1 (6 bases). Trimming took off 5 bases at V and 8 bases at J, with 15 bases between the two ends. CDR3 size: 13 residues. CDR1 is SGHTA, CDR2 FQGNSA, per germline. CDR3 amino acids: CASSDTTGSGYTF. The CDR3 bases are TGTGCCAGCAGCGATACAACAGGGTCGGGCTACACCTTC. Filled out from reference TRBV7-2 and TRBJ1-2, the complete variable domain reads GAGVSQSPSNKVTEKGKDVELRCDPISGHTALYWYRQSLGQGLEFLIYFQGNSAPDKSGLPSDRFSAERTGGSVSTLTIQRTQQEDSAVYLCASSDTTGSGYTFGSGTRLTVV.

The chain carries TRBV28 and TRBJ2-1; 11 nucleotides line up with TRBD2. This CDR3 spans 12 amino acids. The germline V gene encodes CDR1 MDHEN and CDR2 SYDVKM. The V segment lost 5 bases and the J segment 15 bases; nucleotides outside the gene matches: 6. CDR3 sequence reads: CASSTSGSLWFF. CDR3 bases: TGTGCCAGCAGTACTAGCGGGAGCCTGTGGTTCTTC. The entire variable domain, with the rest obtained from reference TRBV28 and TRBJ2-1, is as follows: DVKVTQSSRYLVKRTGEKVFLECVQDMDHENMFWYRQDPGLGLRLIYFSYDVKMKEKGDIPEGYSVSREKKERFSLILESASTNQTSMYLCASSTSGSLWFFGPGTRLTVL.

J is TRBJ2-3 and V is TRBV18; TRBD2 matches 16 bases. The CDR3 runs 17 residues. V dropped 3 bases and J dropped 3; count of bases not matched to a gene: 3. Per the germline V gene, CDR1 is KGHSH and CDR2 is LQKENI. The CDR3 loop reads CASSPTGLAGGTDTQYF. Written as DNA, the CDR3 is TGTGCCAGCTCACCGACGGGACTAGCGGGAGGGACAGATACGCAGTATTTT.

In this sample, this clone turned up once. The chain is built from TRBV2 and TRBJ2-1; 8 nucleotides line up with TRBD2. CDR3 length: 16 residues. CDR1 is SNHLY, CDR2 FYNNEI, per germline. Trimming took 8 bases from V and 11 from J; bases not matched to a gene: 20. DNA for the CDR3: TGTGCCAGCCGGTTGATAACCGGGGGGGCCACTTTCCAGCAGTTCTTC. It is translated as CASRLITGGATFQQFF.

The rearrangement uses TRBV28 and TRBJ2-7; 7 bases line up with TRBD2. CDR3 length: 13 residues. CDR1 and CDR2 from the germline V gene are MDHEN and SYDVKM. With V trimmed by 6 bases and J by 6 bases, 8 bases remained unmatched. CDR3 in amino acids: CASRRDGGSEQYF. The CDR3 coding sequence is TGTGCCAGCAGGAGGGACGGGGGGTCCGAGCAGTACTTC.

A few counts support this clone. The CDR3 sequence: CASRAHGNQPQHF. The CDR3, as DNA: TGTGCCAGCAGGGCTCATGGCAATCAGCCCCAGCATTTT. V is TRBV6-5 and J is TRBJ1-5; D gene unclear. Per germline, CDR1 MNHEY and CDR2 SVGAGI. The CDR3 length is 13 residues. Trimming removed 6 bases from V and 2 bases from J, with 8 bases in between.

V is TRBV2 and J is TRBJ2-1, with 13 bases that match TRBD2. The CDR3 spans 14 residues. Unmatched junction bases numbered 4, after V lost 8 bases and J lost 6 bases. Germline V gives CDR1 SNHLY, CDR2 FYNNEI. Written as DNA, the CDR3 is TGTGCCAGCGGCGGGACTAGCGGGGTCAATGAGCAGTTCTTC. It is translated as CASGGTSGVNEQFF. Full variable domain (rest looked up from reference TRBV2 and TRBJ2-1): EPEVTQTPSHQVTQMGQEVILRCVPISNHLYFYWYRQILGQKVEFLVSFYNNEISEKSEIFDDQFSVERPDGSNFTLKIRSTKLEDSAMYFCASGGTSGVNEQFFGPGTRLTVL.

The CDR3 nucleotides are TGTGCCAGCATGGGACAGGCGTATAATTCACCCCTCCACTTT. As protein: CASMGQAYNSPLHF. This sequence joins TRBV28 and TRBJ1-6; TRBD1 aligns across 8 bases. CDR1 is MDHEN and CDR2 is SYDVKM in the germline V gene. The CDR3 spans 14 residues. J was trimmed by 4 bases and V by 7 bases; bases with no gene match: 3. Full variable domain (remainder filled in from reference TRBV28 and TRBJ1-6): DVKVTQSSRYLVKRTGEKVFLECVQDMDHENMFWYRQDPGLGLRLIYFSYDVKMKEKGDIPEGYSVSREKKERFSLILESASTNQTSMYLCASMGQAYNSPLHFGNGTRLTVT.

V gene TRBV14 combines with J gene TRBJ1-2; possible D gene TRBD1, 5 bases. Looked up from germline, CDR1 is SGHDN and CDR2 is FVKESK. This CDR3 is built from 14 residues. V lost 0 bases and J 4 bases, leaving 9 bases between the germline ends. CDR3 residues: CASSQDSTAYGYTF. Written as DNA, the CDR3 is TGTGCCAGCAGCCAAGACTCGACAGCCTATGGCTACACCTTC.

This chain joins TRBV2 and TRBJ2-3; D not resolved. The V and J ends lost 6 bases and 4 bases respectively, with 8 bases between them. The CDR3 loop spans 12 amino acids. Per germline, CDR1 SNHLY and CDR2 FYNNEI. In nucleotides, the CDR3 is TGTGCCAGCAGCCAGGATTCAGATACGCAGTATTTT. Residues: CASSQDSDTQYF. Combining the CDR3 with reference TRBV2 and TRBJ2-3 gives the whole variable domain EPEVTQTPSHQVTQMGQEVILRCVPISNHLYFYWYRQILGQKVEFLVSFYNNEISEKSEIFDDQFSVERPDGSNFTLKIRSTKLEDSAMYFCASSQDSDTQYFGPGTRLTVL.

This chain uses TRBV4-1 with TRBJ2-7, with 9 bases lining up with TRBD1. This CDR3 is 15 amino acids long. V shed 1 base, J shed 0 bases, and the junction held 1 base outside the gene matches. Germline loops: CDR1 MGHRA, CDR2 YSYEKL. CDR3 region: CASSQVTGGSYEQYF. The CDR3 DNA follows: TGCGCCAGCAGCCAAGTGACAGGGGGCTCCTACGAGCAGTACTTC.

This chain joins TRBV3-1 (or the pseudogene TRBV3-2) and TRBJ2-5; 10 bases are shared with TRBD1. V trimming: 4 bases; J trimming: 4 bases; junction bases outside the gene matches: 6. Germline CDR1 LGHDT, CDR2 YNNKEL (reference sequence). The CDR3 covers 15 residues. CDR3 DNA sequence: TGTGCCAGCAGCCCAAATGGACAGGGGGGAGAGACCCAGTACTTC. Protein sequence: CASSPNGQGGETQYF.

V and J are TRBV4-3 and TRBJ1-1, with TRBD1 matching over 9 bases. The trim removed 4 bases at V and 4 bases at J, leaving 7 bases unmatched. Per the germline V gene, CDR1 is LGHNA and CDR2 is YSLEER. The CDR3 is made up of 15 amino acids. This CDR3 reads CASSPGQGRTTEAFF. CDR3 sequence (DNA): TGCGCCAGCAGCCCGGGACAGGGTAGAACCACTGAAGCTTTCTTT.

The rearrangement links TRBV7-6 to TRBJ2-5, with D possibly matching TRBD2 (5 bases). The V gene's germline CDR1 is SGHVS and CDR2 FNYEAQ. The CDR3 is made up of 15 amino acids. Deletions cut 0 bases from V and 2 bases from J, with 10 bases between. The CDR3: CASSLAGGSQETQYF. The CDR3 DNA is TGTGCCAGCAGCTTAGCGGGTGGGAGTCAAGAGACCCAGTACTTC.

V and J are TRBV6-5 and TRBJ1-5; tentatively, D is TRBD1 (6 bases). Trimming left V 6 bases short and J 5 bases short, with 17 bases between. Germline-derived CDR1 and CDR2 are MNHEY and SVGAGI. The CDR3 length is 15 residues. In nucleotides, the CDR3 is TGTGCCAGCAGCTCCATTCTGGGGGCAGATCAGCCCCAGCATTTT. Translated, it gives CASSSILGADQPQHF.

This chain uses TRBV18 with TRBJ1-4; D might be TRBD1 (6 bases). V lost 6 bases to trimming and J lost 7 bases, with 21 bases between them. The CDR3 loop spans 16 amino acids. Germline CDR1 is KGHSH and CDR2 is LQKENI. CDR3 coding DNA: TGTGCCAGCTCCCCCGCGGCGGGGGGCATTCTTGAAAAACTGTTTTTT. The encoded protein is CASSPAAGGILEKLFF.